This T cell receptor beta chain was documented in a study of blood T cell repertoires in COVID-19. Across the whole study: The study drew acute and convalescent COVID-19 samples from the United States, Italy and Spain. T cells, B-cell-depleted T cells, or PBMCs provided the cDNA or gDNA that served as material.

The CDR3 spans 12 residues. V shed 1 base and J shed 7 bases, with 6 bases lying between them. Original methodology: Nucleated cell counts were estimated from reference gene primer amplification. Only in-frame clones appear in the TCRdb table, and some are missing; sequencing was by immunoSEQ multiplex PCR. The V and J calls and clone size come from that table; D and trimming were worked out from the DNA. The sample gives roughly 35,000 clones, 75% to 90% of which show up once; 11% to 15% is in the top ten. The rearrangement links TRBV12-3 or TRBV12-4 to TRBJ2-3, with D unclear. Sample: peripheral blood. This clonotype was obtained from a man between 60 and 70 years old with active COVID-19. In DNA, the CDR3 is TGTGCCAGCAGTTTAGAATCTTATACGCAGTATTTT. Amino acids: CASSLESYTQYF.